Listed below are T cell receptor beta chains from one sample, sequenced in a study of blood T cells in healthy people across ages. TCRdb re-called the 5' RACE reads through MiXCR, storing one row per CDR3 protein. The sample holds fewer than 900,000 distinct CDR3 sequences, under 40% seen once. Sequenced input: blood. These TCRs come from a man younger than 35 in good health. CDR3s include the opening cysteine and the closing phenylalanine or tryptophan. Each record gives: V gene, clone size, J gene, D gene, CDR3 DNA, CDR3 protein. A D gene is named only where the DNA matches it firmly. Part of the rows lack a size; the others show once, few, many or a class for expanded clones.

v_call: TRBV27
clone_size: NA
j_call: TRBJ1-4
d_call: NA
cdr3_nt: TGTGCCAGCAGCCCCGGGGGGGGGCGGAATGAAAAACTGTTTTTT
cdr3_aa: CASSPGGGRNEKLFF

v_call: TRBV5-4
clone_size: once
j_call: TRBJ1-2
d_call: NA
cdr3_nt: TGTGCCAGCAGCTTGGCGGGTCGCCTTTCTAACTATGGCTACACCTTC
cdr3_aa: CASSLAGRLSNYGYTF

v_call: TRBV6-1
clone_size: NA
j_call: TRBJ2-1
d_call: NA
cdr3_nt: TGTGCCAGCAGTGGGGCCCGTTCCTACAATGAGCAGTTCTTC
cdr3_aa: CASSGARSYNEQFF

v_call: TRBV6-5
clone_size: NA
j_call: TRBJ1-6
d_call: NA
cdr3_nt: TGTGCCAGCAGTTACTCCGGTCAGGGTGTGTCGTCCCTCCACTTT
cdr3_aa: CASSYSGQGVSSLHF

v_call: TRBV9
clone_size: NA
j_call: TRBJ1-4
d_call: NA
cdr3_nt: TGTGCCAGCAGCGCGGGGTGGGCTAGTCGTGAAAAACTGTTTTTT
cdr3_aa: CASSAGWASREKLFF

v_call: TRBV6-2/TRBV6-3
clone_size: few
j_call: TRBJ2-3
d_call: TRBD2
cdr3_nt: TGTGCCAGCAGTTACGTTTCGGCTAGCGGGGCTGATACGCAGTATTTT
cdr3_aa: CASSYVSASGADTQYF

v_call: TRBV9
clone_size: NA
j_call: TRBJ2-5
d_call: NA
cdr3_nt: TGTGCCAGCAGCGTAGGAAGAAACAGCCAAGAGACCCAGTACTTC
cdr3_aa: CASSVGRNSQETQYF

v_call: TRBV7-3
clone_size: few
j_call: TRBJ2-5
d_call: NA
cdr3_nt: TGTGCCAGCAGCTTTGGCAGGCAAGAGACCCAGTACTTC
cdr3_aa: CASSFGRQETQYF

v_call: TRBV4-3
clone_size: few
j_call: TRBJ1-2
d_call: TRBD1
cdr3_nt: TGCGCCAGCAGCCAAGATAGACAGGGGGGTTTTAACTATGGCTACACCTTC
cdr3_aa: CASSQDRQGGFNYGYTF

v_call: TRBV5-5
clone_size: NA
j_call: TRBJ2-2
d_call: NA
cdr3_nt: TGTGCCAGCAGCTTGGTAGGGGGGGCGGCCACCGGGGAGCTGTTTTTT
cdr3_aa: CASSLVGGAATGELFF

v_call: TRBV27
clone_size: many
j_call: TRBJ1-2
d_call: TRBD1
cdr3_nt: TGTGCCAGCAGTCCATCAGGGGGCGGCTATGGCTACACCTTC
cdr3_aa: CASSPSGGGYGYTF

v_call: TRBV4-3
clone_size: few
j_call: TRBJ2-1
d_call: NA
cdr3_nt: TGCGCCAGCAGCCAAGTCCGGCAGTCTTCCTACAATGAGCAGTTCTTC
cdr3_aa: CASSQVRQSSYNEQFF

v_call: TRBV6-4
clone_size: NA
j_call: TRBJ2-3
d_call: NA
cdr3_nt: TGTGCCAGCAGTGTAGCTGAGGGAGATACGCAGTATTTT
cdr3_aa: CASSVAEGDTQYF

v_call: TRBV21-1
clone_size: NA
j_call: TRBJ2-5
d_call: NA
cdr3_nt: TGTGCCAGCAGCGGCCGGGACTTTTTTGAGACCCAGTACTTC
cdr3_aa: CASSGRDFFETQYF

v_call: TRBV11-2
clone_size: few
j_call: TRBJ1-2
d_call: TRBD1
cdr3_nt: TGTGCCAGCAGCCCCGGGACAGGGAACGCCTATGGCTACACCTTC
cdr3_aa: CASSPGTGNAYGYTF

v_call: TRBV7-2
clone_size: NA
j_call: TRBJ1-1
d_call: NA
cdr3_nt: TGTGCCAGCAGCTTAAGATACAGGGAAGCTTTCTTT
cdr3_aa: CASSLRYREAFF

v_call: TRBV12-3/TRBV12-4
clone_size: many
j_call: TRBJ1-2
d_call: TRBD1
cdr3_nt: TGTGCCAGCAGTGGGGACAGGGTAGCGGGCTACACCTTC
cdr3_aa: CASSGDRVAGYTF

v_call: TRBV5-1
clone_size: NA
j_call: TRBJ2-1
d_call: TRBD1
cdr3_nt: TGCGCCAGCAGCTTGGTGACAGGGAGCCAAGAGACCCAGTTCTTC
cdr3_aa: CASSLVTGSQETQFF

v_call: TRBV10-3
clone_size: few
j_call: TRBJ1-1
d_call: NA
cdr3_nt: TGTGCCATCAAGTGGGAGGACGGCCTTGAAGCTTTCTTT
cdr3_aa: CAIKWEDGLEAFF

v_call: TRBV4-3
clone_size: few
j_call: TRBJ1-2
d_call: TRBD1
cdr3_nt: TGTGCCAGCAGCCAAGATCCCGGCTACAGGGGGGACTATGGCTACACCTTC
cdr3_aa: CASSQDPGYRGDYGYTF

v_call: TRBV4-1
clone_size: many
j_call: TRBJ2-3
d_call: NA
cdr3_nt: TGCGCCAGCAGCCAAGAACGACGGGATACGCAGTATTTT
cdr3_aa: CASSQERRDTQYF

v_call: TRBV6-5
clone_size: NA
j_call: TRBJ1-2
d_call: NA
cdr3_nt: TGTGCCAGCAGCCGGGGGGTCGCGGATGGCTACACCTTC
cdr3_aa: CASSRGVADGYTF

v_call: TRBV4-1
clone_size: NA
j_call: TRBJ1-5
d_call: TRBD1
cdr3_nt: TGCGCCAGCAGCCAAAACCGGGACAGGGGAGGTTATAGCAATCAGCCCCAGCATTTT
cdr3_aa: CASSQNRDRGGYSNQPQHF

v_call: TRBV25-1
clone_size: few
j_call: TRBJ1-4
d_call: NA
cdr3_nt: TGTGCCAGCAGAGCAAGGACAAATGAAAAACTGTTTTTT
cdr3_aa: CASRARTNEKLFF

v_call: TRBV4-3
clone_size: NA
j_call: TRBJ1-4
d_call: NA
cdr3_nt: TGCGCCAGCAGCCAAGACACGGGCTCAACTAATGAAAAACTGTTTTTT
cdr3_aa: CASSQDTGSTNEKLFF

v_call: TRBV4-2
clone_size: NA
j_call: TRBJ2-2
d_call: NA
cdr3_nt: TGTGCCAGCAGCCAAAAAGGGCCGTCTGGGGGCGGGGAGCTGTTTTTT
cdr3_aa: CASSQKGPSGGGELFF

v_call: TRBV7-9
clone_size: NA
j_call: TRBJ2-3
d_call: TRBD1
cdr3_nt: TGTGCCAGCAGCTTTATTGAAGGGGGCTCAGATACGCAGTATTTT
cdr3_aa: CASSFIEGGSDTQYF

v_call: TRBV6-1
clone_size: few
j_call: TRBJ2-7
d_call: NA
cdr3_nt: TGTGCCAGCAGTGAAATCGGGCTGGTCCCCTACGAGCAGTACTTC
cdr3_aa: CASSEIGLVPYEQYF

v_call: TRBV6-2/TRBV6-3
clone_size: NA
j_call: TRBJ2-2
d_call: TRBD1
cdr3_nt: TGTGCCAGCACAGCCGACAGGGAGCGTAGCTACACCGGGGAGCTGTTTTTT
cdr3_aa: CASTADRERSYTGELFF

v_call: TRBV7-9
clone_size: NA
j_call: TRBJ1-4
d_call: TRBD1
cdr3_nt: TGTGCCAGCAGGCCGGGACAGGCCTCAACTAATGAAAAACTGTTTTTT
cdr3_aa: CASRPGQASTNEKLFF

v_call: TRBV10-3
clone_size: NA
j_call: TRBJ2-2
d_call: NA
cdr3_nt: TGTGCCATCAGTGAGTCGACCACCAAGGGGCTGTTTTTT
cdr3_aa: CAISESTTKGLFF

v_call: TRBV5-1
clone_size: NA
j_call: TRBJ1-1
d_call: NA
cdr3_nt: TGCGCCAGCAGCGTCCTCATCATGAACACTGAAGCTTTCTTT
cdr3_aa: CASSVLIMNTEAFF

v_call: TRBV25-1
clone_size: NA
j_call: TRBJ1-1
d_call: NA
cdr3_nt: TGTGCCAGCAGTGAATCTTCAGGGTCGAACACTGAAGCTTTCTTT
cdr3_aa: CASSESSGSNTEAFF

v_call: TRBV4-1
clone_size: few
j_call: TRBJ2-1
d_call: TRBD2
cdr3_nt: TGCGCCAGCAGCCAAGATCGGGCGGGGGGATACAATGAGCAGTTCTTC
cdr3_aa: CASSQDRAGGYNEQFF

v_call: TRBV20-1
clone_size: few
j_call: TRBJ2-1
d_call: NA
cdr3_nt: TGCAGTGCTTGGAAACGGATCTACAATGAGCAGTTCTTC
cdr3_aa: CSAWKRIYNEQFF

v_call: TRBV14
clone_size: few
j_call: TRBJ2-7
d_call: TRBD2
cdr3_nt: TGTGCCAGCAGCCAAGATCTAGCGGGGAAGCAGTACTTC
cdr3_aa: CASSQDLAGKQYF

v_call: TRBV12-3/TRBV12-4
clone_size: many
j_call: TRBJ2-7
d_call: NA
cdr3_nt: TGTGCCAGCAGTTTCTCAGGATTCGAGCAGTACTTC
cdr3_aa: CASSFSGFEQYF

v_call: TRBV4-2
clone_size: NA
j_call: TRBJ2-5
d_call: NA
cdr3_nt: TGTGCCAGCAGCCAAGAATTGGGAGCTAGCGAGGGTGGTGAGACCCAGTACTTC
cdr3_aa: CASSQELGASEGGETQYF

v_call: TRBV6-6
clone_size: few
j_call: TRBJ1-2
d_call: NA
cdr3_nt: TGTGCCAGCAGTTACTCACGGGACACGGCCTCATATGGCTACACCTTC
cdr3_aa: CASSYSRDTASYGYTF

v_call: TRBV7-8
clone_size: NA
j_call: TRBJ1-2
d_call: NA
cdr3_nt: TGTGCCAGCAGCTTAGAACAGCCTAACTATGGCTACACCTTC
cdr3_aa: CASSLEQPNYGYTF

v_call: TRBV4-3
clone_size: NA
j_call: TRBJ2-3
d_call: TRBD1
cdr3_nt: TGCGCCAGCAGCCAAGTTCCAGGACAGGGGCAGTATTTT
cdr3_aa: CASSQVPGQGQYF

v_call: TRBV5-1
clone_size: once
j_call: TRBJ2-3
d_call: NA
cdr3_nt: TGCGCCAGCAGCGTGGACCAGCGAGAAGATACGCAGTATTTT
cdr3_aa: CASSVDQREDTQYF

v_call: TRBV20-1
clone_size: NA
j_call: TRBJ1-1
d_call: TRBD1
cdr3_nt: TGCAGTGCTCCTCACGTAAACCGACAGGGCGGATTGACTGAAGCTTTCTTT
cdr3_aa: CSAPHVNRQGGLTEAFF

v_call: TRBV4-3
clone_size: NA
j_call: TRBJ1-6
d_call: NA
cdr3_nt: TGCGCCAGCAGCCAAGATCAGTTGGGGACTGACGCTCTCTTAGGTTCACCCCTCCACTTT
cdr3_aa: CASSQDQLGTDALLGSPLHF

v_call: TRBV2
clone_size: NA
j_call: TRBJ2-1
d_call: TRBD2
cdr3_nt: TGTGCCAGCAGTGAAGAGGGGACTAGTAACAGTGAGCAGTTCTTC
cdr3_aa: CASSEEGTSNSEQFF

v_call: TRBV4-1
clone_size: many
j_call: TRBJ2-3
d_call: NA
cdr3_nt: TGCGCCAGCAGCCAAGATCAGGACAGAAGCACAGATACGCAGTATTTT
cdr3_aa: CASSQDQDRSTDTQYF

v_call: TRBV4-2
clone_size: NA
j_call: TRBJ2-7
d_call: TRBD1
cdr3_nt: TGTGCCAGCAGCCAAGAGATCGGCAGGGGGTTGTTAGCCGAGCAGTACTTC
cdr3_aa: CASSQEIGRGLLAEQYF

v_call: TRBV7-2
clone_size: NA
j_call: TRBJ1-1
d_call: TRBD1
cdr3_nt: TGTGCCAGCAGCCTAAAGATCCGGGACAGCAACCCGAACACTGAAGCTTTCTTT
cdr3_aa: CASSLKIRDSNPNTEAFF

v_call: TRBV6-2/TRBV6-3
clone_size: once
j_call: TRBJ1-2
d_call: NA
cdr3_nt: TGTGCCAGCTCTCCAATGGAGCAGACAGGCTACACCTTC
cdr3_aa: CASSPMEQTGYTF

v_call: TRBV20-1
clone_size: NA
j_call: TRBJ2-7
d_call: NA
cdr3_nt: TGCAGTGCTAGAGGACCACAGGGTGGAGGTTACAATGAGCAGTACTTC
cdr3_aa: CSARGPQGGGYNEQYF

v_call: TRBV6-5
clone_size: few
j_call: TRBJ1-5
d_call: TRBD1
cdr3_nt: TGTGCCAGCAGCCGGGGACAGGGTGGCGATCAGCCCCAGCATTTT
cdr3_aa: CASSRGQGGDQPQHF

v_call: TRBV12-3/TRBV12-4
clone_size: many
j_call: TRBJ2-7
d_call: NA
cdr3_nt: TGTGCCAGCAGTTTTGGGGCCTACGAGCAGTACTTC
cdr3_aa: CASSFGAYEQYF

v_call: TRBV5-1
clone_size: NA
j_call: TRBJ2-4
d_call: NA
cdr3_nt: TGCGCCAGCAGCTTGTCCCCTTCACTAGCCAAAAACATTCAGTACTTC
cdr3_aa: CASSLSPSLAKNIQYF

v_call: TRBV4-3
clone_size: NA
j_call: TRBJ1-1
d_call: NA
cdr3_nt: TGCGCCAGCAGCCAAGATGTACAGGGAGGGACTGAAGCTTTCTTT
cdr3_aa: CASSQDVQGGTEAFF

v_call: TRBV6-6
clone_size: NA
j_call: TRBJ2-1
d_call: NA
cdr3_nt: TGTGCCGGCTCTTTCGAGTCCTACAATGAGCAGTTCTTC
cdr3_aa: CAGSFESYNEQFF

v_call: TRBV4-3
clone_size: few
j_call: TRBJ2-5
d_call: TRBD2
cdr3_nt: TGCGCCAGCAGCCTGCAGGCTAGCGGCAAAGAGACCCAGTACTTC
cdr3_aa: CASSLQASGKETQYF

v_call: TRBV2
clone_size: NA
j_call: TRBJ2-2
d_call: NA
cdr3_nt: TGTGCCAGCAGCCGTCGGACAGTCGCGAACACCGGGGAGCTGTTTTTT
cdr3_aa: CASSRRTVANTGELFF

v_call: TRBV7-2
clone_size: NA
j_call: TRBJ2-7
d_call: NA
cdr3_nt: TGTGCCAGCAGCTTAGGGCAGGCGAATGAGCAGTACTTC
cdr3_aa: CASSLGQANEQYF

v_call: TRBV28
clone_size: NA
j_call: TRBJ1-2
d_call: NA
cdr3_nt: TGTGCCAGCAGTTTATGGCAGTTCTATGGCTACACCTTC
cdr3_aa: CASSLWQFYGYTF

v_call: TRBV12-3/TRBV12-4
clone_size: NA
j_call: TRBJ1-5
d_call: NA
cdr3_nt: TGTGCCAGCAAAAACGCAGGGGAGGAGCAGCCCCAGCATTTT
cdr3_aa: CASKNAGEEQPQHF